The T cell receptor beta chain under discussion was sequenced for a study of T cell responses to AZD1222 COVID-19 vaccine. Study-wide points: Along spike, vaccine-associated CD4 TCRs were found throughout, with dominance at 160-218 and 743-854. Clonal diversity may have been underestimated in mostly white British donors. Two doses of AZD1222 preceded a rise in Spike-specific TCR breadth and depth. Only after the peak T cell response were repertoires sampled.

For this clone: Its target is unknown.

Germline V gives CDR1 ENHRY, CDR2 SYGVKD. This CDR3 spans 17 amino acids. V lost 0 bases and J 0 bases, leaving 14 bases between the germline ends. Profiling relied on immunoSEQ multiplex PCR, and the TCRdb table lists in-frame clones only, not all of them. This sample has more than 110,000 clones, with 80% to 95% found just once. This receptor was identified in an adult who received the AZD1222 COVID-19 vaccine. The V gene is TRBV10-3, the J gene TRBJ1-1; no reliable D call. This sample comprised peripheral blood, obtained 28 days after the second AZD1222 dose. CDR3 in amino acids: CAISESAGVQVNTEAFF. Here the CDR3 DNA reads TGTGCCATCAGTGAGTCCGCTGGGGTACAAGTGAACACTGAAGCTTTCTTT.